Sequencing of this T cell receptor (beta chain) was carried out in a study of OX40 agonist ivuxolimab in advanced cancers. In this sample, this clone turned up a few times. Clones were sequenced by immunoSEQ multiplex PCR, and TCRdb holds only the in-frame ones, with some missing. Altogether roughly 110,000 clones are present, around 93% being singletons, with the ten largest covering around 1.2%. The CDR3 contains 15 residues. Germline loops: CDR1 LNHDA, CDR2 SQIVND (reference sequence). Trimming stripped 8 bases from V and 4 bases from J, with 20 bases between. This sequence originates from an adult with an advanced solid tumor such as melanoma, head and neck, liver or kidney cancer. This chain joins TRBV19 and TRBJ1-2; unclear D gene. The sequences come from CD4+ or CD8+ T cells sorted from blood, collected in a trial of the OX40 agonist ivuxolimab. The CDR3 DNA reads as TGTGCCAGTCGCCTTGAGGGAGCTGAGCCCTATGGCTACACCTTC. It yields the protein CASRLEGAEPYGYTF.